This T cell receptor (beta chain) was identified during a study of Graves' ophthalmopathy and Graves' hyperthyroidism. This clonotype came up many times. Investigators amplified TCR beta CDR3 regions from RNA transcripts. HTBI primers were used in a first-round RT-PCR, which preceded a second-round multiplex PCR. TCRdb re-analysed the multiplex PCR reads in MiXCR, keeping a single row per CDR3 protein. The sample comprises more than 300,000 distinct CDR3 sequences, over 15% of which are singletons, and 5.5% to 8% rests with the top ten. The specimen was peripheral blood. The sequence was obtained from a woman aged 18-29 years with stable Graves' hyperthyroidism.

The CDR3 DNA is TGTGCCACCAGTGATTTGATAGGGGTTGGCTACACCTTC. The encoded protein is CATSDLIGVGYTF. The chain links TRBV24-1 to TRBJ1-2, with D possibly matching TRBD1 (5 bases). This CDR3 spans 13 amino acids. Germline CDR1 is KGHDR and CDR2 is SFDVKD. Trimming took 0 bases from V and 7 from J, leaving 8 bases between them.